This T cell receptor (beta chain) was captured in a study of cytomegalovirus exposure and HLA in healthy donors. This CDR3 is 12 amino acids long. V gave up 3 bases and J gave up 8 bases, with 9 bases separating them. Per the germline V gene, CDR1 is MGHRA and CDR2 is YSYEKL. The method was immunoSEQ multiplex PCR; TCRdb's version includes in-frame clones alone and lacks a portion of them. The repertoire includes some 170,000 clones, approximately 86% of them detected once, and under 3.5% sits in the top ten. A remark on this clone: What it binds is not known.

Findings and limits, study-wide: The tendency of first-cohort TCR clusters to co-occur in the 90 to 150 validation repertoires emerged from a later analysis.

The chain employs TRBV4-1 and TRBJ2-3; D is undetermined. The sequenced sample consisted of PBMCs. This TCR derives from a young man in good health and CMV-seropositive. The CDR3 sequence: CASSHPVRTQYF. CDR3 nucleotides: TGCGCCAGCAGCCACCCCGTGCGTACGCAGTATTTT.